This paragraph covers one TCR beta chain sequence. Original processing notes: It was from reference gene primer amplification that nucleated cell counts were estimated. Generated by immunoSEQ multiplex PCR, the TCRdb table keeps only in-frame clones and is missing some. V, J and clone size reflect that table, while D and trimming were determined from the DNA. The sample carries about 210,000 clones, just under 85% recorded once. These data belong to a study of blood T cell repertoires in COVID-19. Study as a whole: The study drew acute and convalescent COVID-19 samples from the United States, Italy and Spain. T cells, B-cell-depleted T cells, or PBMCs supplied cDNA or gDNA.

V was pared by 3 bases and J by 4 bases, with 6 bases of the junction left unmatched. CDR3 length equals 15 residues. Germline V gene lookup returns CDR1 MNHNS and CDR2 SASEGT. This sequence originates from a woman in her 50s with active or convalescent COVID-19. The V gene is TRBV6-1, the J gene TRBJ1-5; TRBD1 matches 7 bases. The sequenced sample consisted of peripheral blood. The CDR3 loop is CASSEGQRLNQPQHF. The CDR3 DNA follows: TGTGCCAGCAGTGAGGGACAGCGATTAAATCAGCCCCAGCATTTT.